A single sample is the source of the 9 T cell receptor beta chains below, sequenced in a study of T cells after yellow fever vaccination (dated by TCRdb to the late 2010s). Libraries were constructed by 5' RACE. The sequencing machine was an Illumina HiSeq 2500. Using fastp trimming at Q25 and MiXCR clonotype assembly, TCRdb reanalyzed the public sequencing data and kept in-frame beta chains. One record per CDR3 amino acid sequence lists the most common genes and DNA. Within this sample are some 54,000 distinct CDR3 sequences, with about 6.6% of them counted one time only. The top ten clonotypes cover less than 25% of the sample. The sample's treatment or condition label is to be understood as: live attenuated yellow fever vaccine strain. The source material was CD8+ T cells not binding an NS4B(214-222) dextramer, sorted from PBMCs, sampled about 49 days after the first yellow fever vaccination. Sample cell subset or site, as interpreted from the label and publication: NS4B epitope dextramer-negative CD8 T cells. These receptors all stem from a man aged 18-30 years who received the YFV17D yellow fever vaccine.

This clonotype has more than one count but fewer than ten. The chain links TRBV24-1 to TRBJ2-1; D remains ambiguous. This CDR3 spans 13 amino acids. The germline V gene has CDR1 KGHDR and CDR2 SFDVKD. The V end was cut by 5 bases, the J end by 9 bases, with 13 bases between. CDR3 bases: TGTGCCACCAGTGCCTCCCTGGAAGGTGAGCAGTTCTTC. Residues: CATSASLEGEQFF.

This sequence joins TRBV9 and TRBJ2-3; TRBD2 agrees at 12 bases. Germline values: CDR1 SGDLS, CDR2 YYNGEE. The ends lost 3 bases at V and 7 bases at J; junction bases unmatched: 3. The CDR3 is made up of 14 amino acids. The CDR3: CASSASGGAHTQYF. In DNA, the CDR3 is TGTGCCAGCAGCGCTAGCGGGGGGGCCCATACGCAGTATTTT.

V usage is TRBV4-1 and J usage is TRBJ2-7; no clear D. The CDR3 spans 15 residues. The ends were cut back, 1 base at V and 6 bases at J, with 16 bases in the middle. Germline V CDR1 and CDR2: MGHRA, YSYEKL. CDR3 region: CASSQGFGSRVEQYF. Here the CDR3 DNA reads TGCGCCAGCAGCCAAGGTTTTGGCAGTAGAGTCGAGCAGTACTTC.

This clonotype was counted ten times or more. V gene TRBV4-1 combines with J gene TRBJ2-2, with TRBD1 matching over 10 bases. This CDR3 region has 16 residues. The ends lost 7 bases at V and 0 bases at J; junction bases unmatched: 5. Germline CDR1 MGHRA, CDR2 YSYEKL. CDR3 DNA: TGCGCCAGCAAACTGGGGACAGGGGCGAACACCGGGGAGCTGTTTTTT. This translates into CASKLGTGANTGELFF.

This clonotype has a count of ten or more. V and J are TRBV27 and TRBJ2-7; no firm D call. V lost 5 bases and J 7 bases, leaving 15 bases between the germline ends. Germline CDR1 is MNHEY and CDR2 is SMNVEV (reference sequence). This CDR3 has 13 residues. The CDR3 spells CASSRTPLAEQYF. The CDR3 DNA reads as TGTGCCAGCAGTCGAACCCCGCTCGCGGAGCAGTACTTC.

This clonotype turned up a few times. For the CDR3, the DNA is TGTGCCAGTAGTCTTCGACAGGGGCAAGTCATGAACACTGAAGCTTTCTTT. Encoded protein: CASSLRQGQVMNTEAFF. The chain has TRBV19 and TRBJ1-1, with 8 bases that match TRBD1. J was trimmed by 0 bases and V by 5 bases; bases with no gene match: 11. The germline V gene has CDR1 LNHDA and CDR2 SQIVND (reference sequence). This CDR3 is built from 17 residues. Together with reference TRBV19 and TRBJ1-1, the CDR3 gives the full variable domain: DGGITQSPKYLFRKEGQNVTLSCEQNLNHDAMYWYRQDPGQGLRLIYYSQIVNDFQKGDIAEGYSVSREKKESFPLTVTSAQKNPTAFYLCASSLRQGQVMNTEAFFGQGTRLTVV.

The rearrangement uses TRBV20-1 and TRBJ1-5, with TRBD1 identical over 8 bases. Trimming cost V 0 bases and J 5 bases; bases outside gene matches: 9. Germline lookup yields CDR1 DFQATT and CDR2 SNEGSKA (reference sequence). CDR3 size: 16 residues. CDR3 coding DNA: TGCAGTGCTAGAGATTCTAGGGGACAGGCTTATCAGCCCCAGCATTTT. This sequence encodes CSARDSRGQAYQPQHF.

This clonotype came up many times. The chain couples TRBV5-5 to TRBJ2-5; 8 bases align to TRBD2. This CDR3 has 14 amino acids. V shed 3 bases and J 5 bases; nucleotides not matched to a gene: 6. Germline CDR1 is SGHKS and CDR2 is YYEKEE (reference sequence). The CDR3 sequence is CASSWSGGGETQYF. The CDR3 region has the DNA TGTGCCAGCAGCTGGTCGGGAGGGGGTGAGACCCAGTACTTC.

This clonotype was seen repeatedly, ten times or more. The chain has TRBV5-6 and TRBJ1-2; weak D call: TRBD1 (6 bases). The CDR3 spans 14 residues. CDR1 and CDR2 (germline): SGHDT, YYEEEE. V was shortened by 4 bases and J by 4 bases, with 14 bases between the two germline ends. CDR3 sequence (DNA): TGTGCCAGCAGCCTGGAGACAGGAAGCTATGGCTACACCTTC. Its protein is CASSLETGSYGYTF.